This T cell receptor beta chain was recovered during a study of blood T cells in healthy people across ages. It was with a sample-barcoded 5' primer and a J-beta primer mix that a second PCR of roughly 6 to 12 cycles was run. TCRdb reprocessed the 5' RACE reads via MiXCR and lists one record per CDR3 protein. This sample yields hundreds of thousands of distinct CDR3 sequences, of which around a quarter are seen a single time; just under 9.5% belongs to the top ten. CDR3 length equals 14 residues. V lost 5 bases to trimming and J lost 1 base, with 10 bases between them. Germline V gene sequence: CDR1 SGDLS, CDR2 YYNGEE. Separately, the same data were catalogued under a study of T cells of mothers and their children. Turning to that study: The whole RNA yield was converted to cDNA, approximately 1.6 ug per 15 ul.

The rearrangement joins TRBV9 to TRBJ2-1; D unclear. This TCR was recovered from a boy younger than 18 in good health. Sequenced sample: blood. The CDR3 reads CASSDDWSYNEQFF. Here the CDR3 DNA reads TGTGCCAGCAGTGACGACTGGTCCTACAATGAGCAGTTCTTC.